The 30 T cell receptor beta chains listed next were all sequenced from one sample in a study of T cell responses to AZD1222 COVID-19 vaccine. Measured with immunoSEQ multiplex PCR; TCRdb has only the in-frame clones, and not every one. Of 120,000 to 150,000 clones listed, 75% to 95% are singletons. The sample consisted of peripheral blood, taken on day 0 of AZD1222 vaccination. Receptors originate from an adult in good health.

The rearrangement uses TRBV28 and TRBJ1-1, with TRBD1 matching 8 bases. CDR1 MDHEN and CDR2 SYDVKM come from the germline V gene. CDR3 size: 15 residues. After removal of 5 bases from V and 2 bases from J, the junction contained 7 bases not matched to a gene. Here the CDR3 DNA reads TGTGCCAGCAGTCCCCCGGGACAGGCAAACACTGAAGCTTTCTTT. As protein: CASSPPGQANTEAFF.

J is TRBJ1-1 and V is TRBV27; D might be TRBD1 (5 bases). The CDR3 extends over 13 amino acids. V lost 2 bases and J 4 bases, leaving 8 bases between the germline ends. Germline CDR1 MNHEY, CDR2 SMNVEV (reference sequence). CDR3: CASSLQGGTEAFF. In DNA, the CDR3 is TGTGCCAGCAGTTTACAGGGAGGCACTGAAGCTTTCTTT.

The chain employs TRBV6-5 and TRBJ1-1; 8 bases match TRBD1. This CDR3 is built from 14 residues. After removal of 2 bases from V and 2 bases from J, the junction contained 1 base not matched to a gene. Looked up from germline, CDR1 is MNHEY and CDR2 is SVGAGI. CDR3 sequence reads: CASSYQGANTEAFF. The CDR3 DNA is TGTGCCAGCAGTTACCAGGGGGCCAACACTGAAGCTTTCTTT.

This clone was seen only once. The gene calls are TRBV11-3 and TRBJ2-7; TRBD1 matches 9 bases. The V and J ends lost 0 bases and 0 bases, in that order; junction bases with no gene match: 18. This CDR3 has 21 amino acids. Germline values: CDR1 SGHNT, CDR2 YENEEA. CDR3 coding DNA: TGTGCCAGCAGCTTAGAGCCGTTTGACAGGGGGGTTAAGGCTCGCTCCTACGAGCAGTACTTC. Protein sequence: CASSLEPFDRGVKARSYEQYF.

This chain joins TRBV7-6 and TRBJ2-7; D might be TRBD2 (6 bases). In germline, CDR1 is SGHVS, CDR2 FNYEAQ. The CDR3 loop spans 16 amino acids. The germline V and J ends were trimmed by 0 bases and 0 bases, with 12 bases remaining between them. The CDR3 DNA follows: TGTGCCAGCAGCTTAGCGGCCGGGGGAAGCTCCTACGAGCAGTACTTC. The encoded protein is CASSLAAGGSSYEQYF.

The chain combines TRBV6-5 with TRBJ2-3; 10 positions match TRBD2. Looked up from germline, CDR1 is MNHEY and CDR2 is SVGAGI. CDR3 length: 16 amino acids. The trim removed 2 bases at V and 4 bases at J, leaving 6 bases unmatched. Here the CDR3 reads CASSYGPSGSADTQYF. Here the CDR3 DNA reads TGTGCCAGCAGTTACGGTCCTAGCGGGAGTGCAGATACGCAGTATTTT.

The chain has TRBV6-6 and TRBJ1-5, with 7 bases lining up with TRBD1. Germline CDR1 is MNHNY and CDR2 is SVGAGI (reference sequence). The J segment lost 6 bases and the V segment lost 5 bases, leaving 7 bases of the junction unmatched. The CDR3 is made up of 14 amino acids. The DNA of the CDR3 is TGTGCCAGCAGTCTAGACAGGGTTGGTCAGCCCCAGCATTTT. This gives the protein CASSLDRVGQPQHF.

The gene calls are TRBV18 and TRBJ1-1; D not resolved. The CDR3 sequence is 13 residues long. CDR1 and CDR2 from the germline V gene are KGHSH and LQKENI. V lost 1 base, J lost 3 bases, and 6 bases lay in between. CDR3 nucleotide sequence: TGTGCCAGCTCACCACTGCGGTACACTGAAGCTTTCTTT. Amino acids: CASSPLRYTEAFF. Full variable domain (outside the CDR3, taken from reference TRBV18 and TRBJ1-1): NAGVMQNPRHLVRRRGQEARLRCSPMKGHSHVYWYRQLPEEGLKFMVYLQKENIIDESGMPKERFSAEFPKEGPSILRIQQVVRGDSAAYFCASSPLRYTEAFFGQGTRLTVV.

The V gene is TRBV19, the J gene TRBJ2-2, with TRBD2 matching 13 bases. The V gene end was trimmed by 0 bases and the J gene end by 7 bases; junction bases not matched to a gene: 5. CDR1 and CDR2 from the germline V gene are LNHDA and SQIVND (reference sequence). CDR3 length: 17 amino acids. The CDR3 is CASSIEGLAGVVGELFF. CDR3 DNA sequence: TGTGCCAGTAGTATAGAAGGACTAGCGGGAGTCGTCGGGGAGCTGTTTTTT.

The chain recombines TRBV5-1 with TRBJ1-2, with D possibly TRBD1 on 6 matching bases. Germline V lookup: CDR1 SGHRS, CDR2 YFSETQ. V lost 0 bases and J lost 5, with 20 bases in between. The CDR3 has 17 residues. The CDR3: CASSLESGVAQVYGYTF. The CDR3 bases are TGCGCCAGCAGCTTGGAGTCAGGGGTGGCCCAAGTTTATGGCTACACCTTC.

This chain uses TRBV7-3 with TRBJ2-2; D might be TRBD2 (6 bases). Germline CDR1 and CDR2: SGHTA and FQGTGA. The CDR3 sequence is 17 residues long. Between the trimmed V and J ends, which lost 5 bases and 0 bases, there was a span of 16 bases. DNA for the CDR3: TGTGCCAGCAGCCAACTTGGGGGGTCCGCGAACACCGGGGAGCTGTTTTTT. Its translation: CASSQLGGSANTGELFF.

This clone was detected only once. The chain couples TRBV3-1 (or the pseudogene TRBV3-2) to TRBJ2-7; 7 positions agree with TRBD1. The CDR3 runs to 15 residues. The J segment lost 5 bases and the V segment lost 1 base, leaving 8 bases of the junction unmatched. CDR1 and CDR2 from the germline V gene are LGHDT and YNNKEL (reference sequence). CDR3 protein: CASSQGGDRVHEQYF. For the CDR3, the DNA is TGTGCCAGCAGCCAAGGAGGAGACAGGGTCCACGAGCAGTACTTC.

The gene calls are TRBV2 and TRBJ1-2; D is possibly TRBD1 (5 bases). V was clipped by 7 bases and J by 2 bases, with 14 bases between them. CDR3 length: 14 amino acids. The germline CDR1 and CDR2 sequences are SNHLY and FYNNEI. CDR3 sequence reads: CASTGWGENYGYTF. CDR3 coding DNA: TGTGCCAGCACAGGGTGGGGGGAGAACTATGGCTACACCTTC.

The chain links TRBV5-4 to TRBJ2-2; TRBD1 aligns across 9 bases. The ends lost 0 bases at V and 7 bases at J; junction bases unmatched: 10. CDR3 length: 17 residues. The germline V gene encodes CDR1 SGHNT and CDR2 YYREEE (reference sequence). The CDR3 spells CASSLALGTGRVGELFF. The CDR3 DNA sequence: TGTGCCAGCAGCTTGGCTTTAGGGACAGGGCGGGTCGGGGAGCTGTTTTTT. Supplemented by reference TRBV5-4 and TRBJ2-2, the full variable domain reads ETGVTQSPTHLIKTRGQQVTLRCSSQSGHNTVSWYQQALGQGPQFIFQYYREEENGRGNFPPRFSGLQFPNYSSELNVNALELDDSALYLCASSLALGTGRVGELFFGEGSRLTVL.

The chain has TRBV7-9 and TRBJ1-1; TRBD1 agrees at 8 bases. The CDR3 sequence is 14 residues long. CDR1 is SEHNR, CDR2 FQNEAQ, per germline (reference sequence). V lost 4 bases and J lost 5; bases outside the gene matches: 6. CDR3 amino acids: CASSYGQGGTEAFF. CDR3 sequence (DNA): TGTGCCAGCAGCTATGGACAGGGTGGAACTGAAGCTTTCTTT.

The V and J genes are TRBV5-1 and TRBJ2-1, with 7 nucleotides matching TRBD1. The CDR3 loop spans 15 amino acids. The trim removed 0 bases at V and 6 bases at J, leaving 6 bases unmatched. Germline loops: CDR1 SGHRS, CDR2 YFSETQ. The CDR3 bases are TGCGCCAGCAGCTTGGCCGGTGACAGGGTCAATGAGCAGTTCTTC. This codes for CASSLAGDRVNEQFF. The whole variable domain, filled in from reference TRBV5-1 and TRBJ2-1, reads KAGVTQTPRYLIKTRGQQVTLSCSPISGHRSVSWYQQTPGQGLQFLFEYFSETQRNKGNFPGRFSGRQFSNSRSEMNVSTLELGDSALYLCASSLAGDRVNEQFFGPGTRLTVL.

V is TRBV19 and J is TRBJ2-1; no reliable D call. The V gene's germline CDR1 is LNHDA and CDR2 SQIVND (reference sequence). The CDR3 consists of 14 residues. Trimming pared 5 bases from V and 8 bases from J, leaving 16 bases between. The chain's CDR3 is CASSPPGRVHEQFF. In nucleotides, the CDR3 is TGTGCCAGTAGTCCCCCCGGTAGGGTTCATGAGCAGTTCTTC.

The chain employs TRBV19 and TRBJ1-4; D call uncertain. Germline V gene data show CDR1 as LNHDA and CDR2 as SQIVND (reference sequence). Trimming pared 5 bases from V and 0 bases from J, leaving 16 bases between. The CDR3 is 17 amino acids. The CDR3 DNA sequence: TGTGCCAGTAGTCTCAGGACGGACCTTGCAACTAATGAAAAACTGTTTTTT. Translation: CASSLRTDLATNEKLFF.

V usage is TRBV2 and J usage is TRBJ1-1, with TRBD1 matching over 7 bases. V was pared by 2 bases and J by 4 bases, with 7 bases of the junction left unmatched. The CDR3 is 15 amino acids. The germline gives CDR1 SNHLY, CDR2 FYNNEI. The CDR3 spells CASSEQGVLGTEAFF. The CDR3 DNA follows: TGTGCCAGCAGTGAACAGGGGGTCTTAGGCACTGAAGCTTTCTTT.

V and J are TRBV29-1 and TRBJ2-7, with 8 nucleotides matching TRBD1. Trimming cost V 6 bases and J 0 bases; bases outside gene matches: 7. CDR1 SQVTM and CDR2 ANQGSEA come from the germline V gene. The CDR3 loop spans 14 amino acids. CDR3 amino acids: CSVQGALTSYEQYF. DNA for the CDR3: TGCAGCGTGCAGGGGGCCTTAACCTCCTACGAGCAGTACTTC.

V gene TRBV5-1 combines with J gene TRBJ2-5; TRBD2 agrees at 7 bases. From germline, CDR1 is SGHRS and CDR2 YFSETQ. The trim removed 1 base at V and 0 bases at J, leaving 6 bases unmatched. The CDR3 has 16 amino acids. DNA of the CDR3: TGCGCCAGCAGCTTGTGGGCTAGCGGATACCAAGAGACCCAGTACTTC. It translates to CASSLWASGYQETQYF. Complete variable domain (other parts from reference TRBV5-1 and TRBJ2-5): KAGVTQTPRYLIKTRGQQVTLSCSPISGHRSVSWYQQTPGQGLQFLFEYFSETQRNKGNFPGRFSGRQFSNSRSEMNVSTLELGDSALYLCASSLWASGYQETQYFGPGTRLLVL.

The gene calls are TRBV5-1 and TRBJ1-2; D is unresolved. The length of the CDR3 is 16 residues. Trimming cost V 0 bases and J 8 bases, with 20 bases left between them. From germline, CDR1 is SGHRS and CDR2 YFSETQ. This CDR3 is CASSLAPIGGSEGYTF. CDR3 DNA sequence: TGCGCCAGCAGCTTGGCGCCCATCGGAGGGTCGGAAGGCTACACCTTC.

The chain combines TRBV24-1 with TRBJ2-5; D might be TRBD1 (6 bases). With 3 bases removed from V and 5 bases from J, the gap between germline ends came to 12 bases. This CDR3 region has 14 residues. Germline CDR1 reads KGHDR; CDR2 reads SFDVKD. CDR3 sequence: CATSDGQGKETQYF. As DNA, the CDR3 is TGTGCCACCAGTGATGGCCAGGGGAAGGAGACCCAGTACTTC.

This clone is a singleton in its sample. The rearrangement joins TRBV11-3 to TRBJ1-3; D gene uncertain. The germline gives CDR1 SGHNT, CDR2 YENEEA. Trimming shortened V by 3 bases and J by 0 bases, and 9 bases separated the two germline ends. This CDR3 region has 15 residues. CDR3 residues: CASSFDASSGNTIYF. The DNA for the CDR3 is TGTGCCAGCAGCTTTGACGCTAGCTCTGGAAACACCATATATTTT. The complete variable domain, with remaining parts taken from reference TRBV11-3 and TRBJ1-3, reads EAGVVQSPRYKIIEKKQPVAFWCNPISGHNTLYWYLQNLGQGPELLIRYENEEAVDDSQLPKDRFSAERLKGVDSTLKIQPAELGDSAVYLCASSFDASSGNTIYFGEGSWLTVV.

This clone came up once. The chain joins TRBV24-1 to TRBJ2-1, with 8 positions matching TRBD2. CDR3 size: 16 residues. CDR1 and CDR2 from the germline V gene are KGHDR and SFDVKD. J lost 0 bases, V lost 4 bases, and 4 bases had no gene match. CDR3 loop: CATSETGTSSYNEQFF. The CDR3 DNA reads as TGTGCCACCAGTGAAACCGGGACTAGCTCCTACAATGAGCAGTTCTTC.

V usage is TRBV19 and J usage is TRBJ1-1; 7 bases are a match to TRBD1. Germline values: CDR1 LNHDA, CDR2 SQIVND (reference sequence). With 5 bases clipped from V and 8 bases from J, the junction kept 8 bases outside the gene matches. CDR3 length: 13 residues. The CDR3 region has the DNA TGTGCCAGTAGTGGACAGGACGGGGGAGAAGCTTTCTTT. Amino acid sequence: CASSGQDGGEAFF.

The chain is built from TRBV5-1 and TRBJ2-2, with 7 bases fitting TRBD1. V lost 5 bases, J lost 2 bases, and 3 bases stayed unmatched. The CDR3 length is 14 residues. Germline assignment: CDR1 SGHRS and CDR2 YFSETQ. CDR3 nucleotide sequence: TGCGCCAGCAGTAGGGACAGTAACACCGGGGAGCTGTTTTTT. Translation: CASSRDSNTGELFF.

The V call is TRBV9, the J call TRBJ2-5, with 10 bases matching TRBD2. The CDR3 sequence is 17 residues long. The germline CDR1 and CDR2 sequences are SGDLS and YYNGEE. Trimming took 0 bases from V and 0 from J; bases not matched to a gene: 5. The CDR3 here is CASSVGSSGGNQETQYF. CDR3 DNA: TGTGCCAGCAGCGTAGGGTCTAGCGGGGGAAACCAAGAGACCCAGTACTTC. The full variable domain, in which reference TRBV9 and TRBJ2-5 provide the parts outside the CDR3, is DSGVTQTPKHLITATGQRVTLRCSPRSGDLSVYWYQQSLDQGLQFLIQYYNGEERAKGNILERFSAQQFPDLHSELNLSSLELGDSALYFCASSVGSSGGNQETQYFGPGTRLLVL.

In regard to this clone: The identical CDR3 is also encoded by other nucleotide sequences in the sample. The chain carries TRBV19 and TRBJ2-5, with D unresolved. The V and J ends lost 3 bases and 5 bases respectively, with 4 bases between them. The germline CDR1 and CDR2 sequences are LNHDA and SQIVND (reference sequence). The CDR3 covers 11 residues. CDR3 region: CASSIEETQYF. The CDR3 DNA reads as TGTGCCAGTAGTATTGAGGAGACCCAGTACTTC.

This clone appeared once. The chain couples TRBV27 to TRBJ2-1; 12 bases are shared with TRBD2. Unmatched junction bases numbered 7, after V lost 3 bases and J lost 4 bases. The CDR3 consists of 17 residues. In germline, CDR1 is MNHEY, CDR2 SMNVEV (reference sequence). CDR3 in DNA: TGTGCCAGCAGTTTTCAAGGACTAGCGGGGAATTACAATGAGCAGTTCTTC. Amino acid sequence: CASSFQGLAGNYNEQFF.